What follows is one T cell receptor beta chain and its context. The V gene end was trimmed by 0 bases and the J gene end by 1 base; junction bases not matched to a gene: 3. Germline assignment: CDR1 SGHRS and CDR2 YFSETQ. The CDR3 loop spans 16 amino acids. The data were obtained in a study of blood T cell repertoires in COVID-19. Study background: Acute and convalescent COVID-19 samples came from the United States, Italy and Spain. In each case, the material was cDNA or gDNA derived from T cells, B-cell-depleted T cells, or PBMCs.

TCRdb's copy holds only in-frame clones and misses some; the assay was immunoSEQ multiplex PCR. The table records 300,000 or so clones, about 90% of them present only once. The sequenced sample consisted of peripheral blood. The receptor was isolated from a middle-aged woman with acute or convalescent COVID-19. This sequence joins TRBV5-1 and TRBJ2-5; 10 bases fit TRBD2. The CDR3 here is CASSLASGGAQETQYF. The CDR3 nucleotides read TGCGCCAGCAGCTTGGCCAGCGGGGGGGCCCAAGAGACCCAGTACTTC.